Each of the 10 T cell receptor beta chains below was sequenced from the same sample in a study of blood T cell repertoires in COVID-19. The protocol was immunoSEQ multiplex PCR, while the TCRdb copy is restricted to in-frame clones and leaves out a portion. The repertoire holds around 250,000 clones, with about 82% as singletons. Sequences were obtained from PBMCs or T cells enriched from blood (not recorded which). These receptors originate from a woman between 45 and 65 years old who had recovered from COVID-19.

The chain couples TRBV7-9 to TRBJ1-5; D perhaps matches TRBD1 (5 bases). This CDR3 is 15 amino acids long. V lost 5 bases to trimming and J lost 0 bases, with 11 bases between them. Germline V gene data show CDR1 as SEHNR and CDR2 as FQNEAQ (reference sequence). The CDR3 sequence is CASSGAGYSNQPQHF. The CDR3 nucleotides read TGTGCCAGCAGCGGGGCTGGGTATAGCAATCAGCCCCAGCATTTT.

This clone was seen only once. V and J are TRBV28 and TRBJ2-1, with D possibly matching TRBD2 (6 bases). The V end was cut by 6 bases, the J end by 1 base, with 10 bases between. From germline, CDR1 is MDHEN and CDR2 SYDVKM. The CDR3 spans 14 residues. DNA for the CDR3: TGTGCCAGCAGGACTAGTGTATCCTACAATGAGCAGTTCTTC. Residues: CASRTSVSYNEQFF.

The V call is TRBV6-5, the J call TRBJ1-1, with D possibly being TRBD1 (5 bases). The CDR3 runs 16 residues. Germline values: CDR1 MNHEY, CDR2 SVGAGI. The V end was cut by 2 bases, the J end by 5 bases, with 18 bases between. The CDR3 here is CASSYANSGGYTEAFF. CDR3 coding DNA: TGTGCCAGCAGTTACGCAAACAGCGGGGGTTATACTGAAGCTTTCTTT.

Details on this clone: Other nucleotide sequences from this sample produce the same CDR3. The chain joins TRBV9 to TRBJ2-7; 11 bases map to TRBD2. The CDR3 contains 14 residues. Germline CDR1 is SGDLS and CDR2 is YYNGEE. J was trimmed by 4 bases and V by 3 bases; bases with no gene match: 3. The CDR3 loop reads CASSAGLAGYEQYF. CDR3 DNA: TGTGCCAGCAGCGCCGGACTAGCGGGTTACGAGCAGTACTTC.

This chain connects TRBV11-2 to TRBJ2-3, with D maybe TRBD2 (7 bases). CDR1 is SGHAT, CDR2 FQNNGV, per germline. The CDR3 consists of 16 residues. Trimming stripped 1 base from V and 2 bases from J, with 13 bases between. As DNA, the CDR3 is TGTGCCAGCAGCTTAGGGGGAGGGGGGCCCACAGATACGCAGTATTTT. Encoded protein: CASSLGGGGPTDTQYF.

J is TRBJ2-7 and V is TRBV13, with 7 bases identical to TRBD2. J lost 7 bases, V lost 6 bases, and 18 bases had no gene match. This CDR3 comprises 16 residues. Per the germline V gene, CDR1 is PRHDT and CDR2 is FYEKMQ (reference sequence). For the CDR3, the DNA is TGTGCCAGCAGTTCCCCCCGCGGACTAGGAGCGGGTGAGCAGTACTTC. It translates to CASSSPRGLGAGEQYF.

This chain uses TRBV4-2 with TRBJ1-2; TRBD1 is a possible D gene (5 bases). V shed 3 bases and J shed 1 base, with 15 bases lying between them. The length of the CDR3 is 16 residues. Per germline, CDR1 LGHNA and CDR2 YNFKEQ. The CDR3 nucleotides are TGTGCCAGCAGCCACGGTGCAGGGCGGAATAACTATGGCTACACCTTC. This sequence encodes CASSHGAGRNNYGYTF.

The V gene is TRBV20-1, the J gene TRBJ2-3; a possible D gene is TRBD2 (6 bases). Germline V gene lookup returns CDR1 DFQATT and CDR2 SNEGSKA (reference sequence). The CDR3 spans 16 residues. Deletions cut 3 bases from V and 4 bases from J, with 20 bases between. CDR3 DNA sequence: TGCAGTGCTAGTCCCATAACCCGGGACTCAGCAGATACGCAGTATTTT. It is translated as CSASPITRDSADTQYF.

The chain is built from TRBV27 and TRBJ1-2; 8 nucleotides agree with TRBD1. CDR3 size: 14 residues. The V gene's germline CDR1 is MNHEY and CDR2 SMNVEV (reference sequence). Trimming took 5 bases from V and 6 from J; bases not matched to a gene: 8. DNA of the CDR3: TGTGCCAGCAGTCCGTGGACAGGGCGAGATGGCTACACCTTC. It translates to CASSPWTGRDGYTF.

In its sample, this clone was seen once. The CDR3 spells CASSTSSGRLTDTQYF. In DNA, the CDR3 is TGTGCCAGCAGTACCTCTAGCGGGAGGCTCACAGATACGCAGTATTTT. V usage is TRBV27 and J usage is TRBJ2-3, with TRBD2 identical over 11 bases. Germline values: CDR1 MNHEY, CDR2 SMNVEV (reference sequence). The V and J ends lost 5 bases and 2 bases, in that order; junction bases with no gene match: 6. The CDR3 spans 16 residues.